Listed below are T cell receptor beta chains from one sample, sequenced in a study of regulatory T cells in long-lasting Graves disease. TCRdb ran MiXCR on the multiplex PCR reads and lists one entry per CDR3 protein. This sample has roughly 300,000 distinct CDR3 sequences, with under 25% found just once. The sequencing used peripheral blood mononuclear cells (PBMCs), collected when the disease was refractory, from a patient treated with antithyroid drugs. Receptors originate from a female donor with Graves disease. The CDR3 runs from the conserved cysteine through the conserved F or W.

J gene: TRBJ2-7; V gene: TRBV29-1; CDR3 protein: CSVEEWGIEKYEQYF
J gene: TRBJ1-6; V gene: TRBV2; CDR3 protein: CASIYGGGNNSPLHF
J gene: TRBJ1-5; V gene: TRBV19; CDR3 protein: CASAQGNSNQPQHF
J gene: TRBJ2-7; V gene: TRBV7-2; CDR3 protein: CASSATSGRIYEQYF
J gene: TRBJ1-1; V gene: TRBV29-1; CDR3 protein: CSVEGTGMVVTEAFF
J gene: TRBJ1-4; V gene: TRBV29-1; CDR3 protein: CSVYNEKLFF
J gene: TRBJ2-5; V gene: TRBV10-3; CDR3 protein: CAISDPGTSGQETQYF
J gene: TRBJ2-6; V gene: TRBV9; CDR3 protein: CASSGAGTGLSGANVLTF
J gene: TRBJ1-1; V gene: TRBV12-3/TRBV12-4; CDR3 protein: CASTEQGGTEAFF
J gene: TRBJ2-5; V gene: TRBV19; CDR3 protein: CASGGFPRIQETQYF
J gene: TRBJ1-5; V gene: TRBV6-1; CDR3 protein: CASGGQNQPQHF
J gene: TRBJ2-7; V gene: TRBV5-4; CDR3 protein: CASSLVPGDQGYF
J gene: TRBJ2-2; V gene: TRBV4-2; CDR3 protein: CASSPSVGSVNTGELFF
J gene: TRBJ2-7; V gene: TRBV29-1; CDR3 protein: CSVARAGLDEQYF
J gene: TRBJ1-4; V gene: TRBV27; CDR3 protein: CASSGQGAGEKLFF
J gene: TRBJ2-3; V gene: TRBV2; CDR3 protein: CASSDWATSTDTQYF
J gene: TRBJ2-5; V gene: TRBV9; CDR3 protein: CASSVGYQETQYF
J gene: TRBJ2-5; V gene: TRBV18; CDR3 protein: CASSPRTPGLAGGFQETQYF
J gene: TRBJ2-5; V gene: TRBV4-1; CDR3 protein: CASSRLAGVETQYF
J gene: TRBJ2-4; V gene: TRBV28; CDR3 protein: CASKTELAKNIQYF
J gene: TRBJ2-7; V gene: TRBV29-1; CDR3 protein: CSVEGDGYSYEQYF
J gene: TRBJ2-5; V gene: TRBV5-6; CDR3 protein: CASSLYGTGGQETQYF
J gene: TRBJ2-7; V gene: TRBV4-3; CDR3 protein: CASSQAGLGSEQYF
J gene: TRBJ2-7; V gene: TRBV20-1; CDR3 protein: CSASPGPGIPEQYF
J gene: TRBJ2-5; V gene: TRBV7-2; CDR3 protein: CASSPRTGRNPQETQYF
J gene: TRBJ2-5; V gene: TRBV6-2/TRBV6-3; CDR3 protein: CASSYKGHEETQYF
J gene: TRBJ2-7; V gene: TRBV7-8; CDR3 protein: CASTPGTSGEQYF
J gene: TRBJ2-7; V gene: TRBV5-1; CDR3 protein: CASRPGQGLDEQYF